A selection of T cell receptor beta chains follows, all from one sample in a study of OX40 agonist ivuxolimab in advanced cancers. The method was immunoSEQ multiplex PCR; TCRdb's version includes in-frame clones alone and lacks a portion of them. The table shows around 30,000 clones, with 90% occurring only once. This specimen consisted of CD4+ or CD8+ T cells sorted from blood, obtained in a trial of the OX40 agonist ivuxolimab. The source is an adult with an advanced solid tumor such as melanoma, head and neck, liver or kidney cancer. CDR3s include the opening cysteine and the closing phenylalanine or tryptophan. The order of the fields is D gene, clone size, J gene, V gene, CDR3 DNA, CDR3 protein. A D gene is named only where the DNA matches it firmly. Only part of the rows carry a size: once, few, many, or a class if the clone is expanded.

d_call: TRBD1; clone_size: NA; j_call: TRBJ2-6; v_call: TRBV18; cdr3_nt: TGTGCCAGCTCACCTACAGGGGAGATCGGGGCCAACGTCCTGACTTTC; cdr3_aa: CASSPTGEIGANVLTF
d_call: NA; clone_size: NA; j_call: TRBJ2-7; v_call: TRBV14; cdr3_nt: TGTGCCAGCAGCCGGGCCCGGGACAACACCTACGAGCAGTACTTC; cdr3_aa: CASSRARDNTYEQYF
d_call: NA; clone_size: NA; j_call: TRBJ2-2; v_call: TRBV4-3; cdr3_nt: TGCGCCAGCAGCCAAATACTAAACACCGGGGAGCTGTTTTTT; cdr3_aa: CASSQILNTGELFF
d_call: TRBD1; clone_size: NA; j_call: TRBJ2-2; v_call: TRBV19; cdr3_nt: TGTGCCAGTAGTATTGCTGGGACAGGGGCAACCGGGGAGCTGTTTTTT; cdr3_aa: CASSIAGTGATGELFF
d_call: NA; clone_size: NA; j_call: TRBJ2-7; v_call: TRBV7-2; cdr3_nt: TGTGCCAGCAGCTTTGGGGGCGGGAGTATGTACGAGCAGTACTTC; cdr3_aa: CASSFGGGSMYEQYF
d_call: TRBD2; clone_size: NA; j_call: TRBJ2-5; v_call: TRBV30; cdr3_nt: TGTGCCTGGAGGCTAGCGGGGGATACATTGAAGACCCAGTACTTC; cdr3_aa: CAWRLAGDTLKTQYF
d_call: NA; clone_size: few; j_call: TRBJ2-2; v_call: TRBV19; cdr3_nt: TGTGCCAGTAAGACACTAGCTACGCACACCGGGGAGCTGTTTTTT; cdr3_aa: CASKTLATHTGELFF
d_call: TRBD2; clone_size: NA; j_call: TRBJ2-5; v_call: TRBV2; cdr3_nt: TGTGCCAGCAGTGAAATGACTAGCGTTCAAGAGACCCAGTACTTC; cdr3_aa: CASSEMTSVQETQYF
d_call: TRBD2; clone_size: NA; j_call: TRBJ2-2; v_call: TRBV7-9; cdr3_nt: TGTGCCAGCAGCTTGGTAGCGGGGCCCACCGGGGAGCTGTTTTTT; cdr3_aa: CASSLVAGPTGELFF
d_call: NA; clone_size: NA; j_call: TRBJ2-5; v_call: TRBV13; cdr3_nt: TGTGCCAGCAGCTTAGGGTCCGGGTGGACCCAGTACTTC; cdr3_aa: CASSLGSGWTQYF
d_call: TRBD1; clone_size: NA; j_call: TRBJ2-7; v_call: TRBV7-9; cdr3_nt: TGTGCCAGCAGCGCCGGGACAGGGGGATACGAGCAGTACTTC; cdr3_aa: CASSAGTGGYEQYF
d_call: TRBD2; clone_size: NA; j_call: TRBJ2-7; v_call: TRBV5-5; cdr3_nt: TGTGCCAGCAGCTTGGGAGGACTCGCGGGAGACTACGAGCAGTACTTC; cdr3_aa: CASSLGGLAGDYEQYF
d_call: NA; clone_size: NA; j_call: TRBJ1-5; v_call: TRBV12-5; cdr3_nt: TGTGCTAGTGGTTTGACCCTGTTGAAAGGCAATCAGCCCCAGCATTTT; cdr3_aa: CASGLTLLKGNQPQHF
d_call: TRBD2; clone_size: NA; j_call: TRBJ2-1; v_call: TRBV10-2; cdr3_nt: TGCGCCGCCGGGACTAGCGGGATCTTCTCCTACAATGAGCAGTTCTTC; cdr3_aa: CAAGTSGIFSYNEQFF
d_call: NA; clone_size: NA; j_call: TRBJ2-1; v_call: TRBV12-5; cdr3_nt: TGTGCTAGTGGTCCCCAGACAGGCTACTCCTACAATGAGCAGTTCTTC; cdr3_aa: CASGPQTGYSYNEQFF
d_call: NA; clone_size: once; j_call: TRBJ1-1; v_call: TRBV9; cdr3_nt: TGTGCCAGCAGCGTAGTGGGAACTGAAGCTTTCTTT; cdr3_aa: CASSVVGTEAFF
d_call: NA; clone_size: NA; j_call: TRBJ2-7; v_call: TRBV5-6; cdr3_nt: TGTGCCAGCAGACTCCAGCGGGCAACCTCCTGGGAGCAGTACTTC; cdr3_aa: CASRLQRATSWEQYF
d_call: TRBD1; clone_size: NA; j_call: TRBJ2-7; v_call: TRBV5-4; cdr3_nt: TGTGCCAGCAGCTCCGACAGGGGGCCTGTGCGGGAGCAGTACTTC; cdr3_aa: CASSSDRGPVREQYF
d_call: TRBD1; clone_size: NA; j_call: TRBJ2-7; v_call: TRBV11-2; cdr3_nt: TGTGCCAGCAGACCCGACAGGGGGATCTACGAGCAGTACTTC; cdr3_aa: CASRPDRGIYEQYF
d_call: TRBD2; clone_size: NA; j_call: TRBJ2-1; v_call: TRBV27; cdr3_nt: TGTGCCAGCAGTTTCCTAGCGGGAGATATCTATGAGCAGTTCTTC; cdr3_aa: CASSFLAGDIYEQFF
d_call: NA; clone_size: NA; j_call: TRBJ2-5; v_call: TRBV11-2; cdr3_nt: TGTGCCAGCAGCTTACTAGGCGACAAAATCCAAGAGACCCAGTACTTC; cdr3_aa: CASSLLGDKIQETQYF
d_call: TRBD1; clone_size: NA; j_call: TRBJ2-7; v_call: TRBV9; cdr3_nt: TGTGCCAGCAGCGCCTCGACAGGGGGCTACGAGCAGTACTTC; cdr3_aa: CASSASTGGYEQYF
d_call: NA; clone_size: NA; j_call: TRBJ2-5; v_call: TRBV9; cdr3_nt: TGTGCCAGCAGCGTAGCGGTTAACCTGGGAGAGCAGTACTTC; cdr3_aa: CASSVAVNLGEQYF
d_call: NA; clone_size: NA; j_call: TRBJ1-2; v_call: TRBV2; cdr3_nt: TGTGCCAGCAGCGAGGGGAGCTATGGCTACACCTTC; cdr3_aa: CASSEGSYGYTF
d_call: TRBD2; clone_size: NA; j_call: TRBJ2-1; v_call: TRBV14; cdr3_nt: TGTGCCAGCAGCCCTATCCTAGCGGGAGCCTACAATGAGCAGTTCTTC; cdr3_aa: CASSPILAGAYNEQFF
d_call: NA; clone_size: NA; j_call: TRBJ2-7; v_call: TRBV29-1; cdr3_nt: TGCAGCGTTGTCGGGGGGCAGACAAGCTCCTACGAGCAGTACTTC; cdr3_aa: CSVVGGQTSSYEQYF
d_call: NA; clone_size: NA; j_call: TRBJ1-5; v_call: TRBV2; cdr3_nt: TGTGCCAGCAGGGAAATAACATCGTATAGCAATCAGCCCCAGCATTTT; cdr3_aa: CASREITSYSNQPQHF
d_call: TRBD1; clone_size: NA; j_call: TRBJ2-7; v_call: TRBV7-6; cdr3_nt: TGTGCCAGCGGGGACAGGACCTACGAGCAGTACTTC; cdr3_aa: CASGDRTYEQYF
d_call: TRBD2; clone_size: NA; j_call: TRBJ2-3; v_call: TRBV15; cdr3_nt: TGTGCCACCAGCAGAATCAGCGGGAGGGCCGCAGATACGCAGTATTTT; cdr3_aa: CATSRISGRAADTQYF
d_call: NA; clone_size: NA; j_call: TRBJ2-7; v_call: TRBV5-6; cdr3_nt: TGTGCCAGCACCCTGGGGGCCAGGGGCTCCTACGAGCAGTACTTC; cdr3_aa: CASTLGARGSYEQYF
d_call: NA; clone_size: NA; j_call: TRBJ1-2; v_call: TRBV30; cdr3_nt: TGTGCCTGGAGTTACAGGGAAAGGAGAGGGGGCTACACCTTC; cdr3_aa: CAWSYRERRGGYTF
d_call: NA; clone_size: NA; j_call: TRBJ2-7; v_call: TRBV5-1; cdr3_nt: TGCGCCAGCAGCTACGCCTACGAGCAGTACTTC; cdr3_aa: CASSYAYEQYF
d_call: NA; clone_size: NA; j_call: TRBJ2-2; v_call: TRBV5-6; cdr3_nt: TGTGCCAGCAGCTTGGGGACAACAAGGAACACCGGGGAGCTGTTTTTT; cdr3_aa: CASSLGTTRNTGELFF
d_call: NA; clone_size: NA; j_call: TRBJ1-1; v_call: TRBV4-1; cdr3_nt: TGCGCCAGCAGCCTACTTCTGGGGAACACTGAAGCTTTCTTT; cdr3_aa: CASSLLLGNTEAFF
d_call: TRBD2; clone_size: NA; j_call: TRBJ2-5; v_call: TRBV27; cdr3_nt: TGTGCCAGCAGTTTAGGGCTAGCGGGAGTTGGGACCCAGTACTTC; cdr3_aa: CASSLGLAGVGTQYF
d_call: NA; clone_size: NA; j_call: TRBJ2-7; v_call: TRBV4-1; cdr3_nt: TGCGCCAGCAGCCAAGCCGCGGGATCCTACGAGCAGTACTTC; cdr3_aa: CASSQAAGSYEQYF
d_call: TRBD2; clone_size: NA; j_call: TRBJ2-7; v_call: TRBV5-6; cdr3_nt: TGTGCCAGCAGGGGGAGGGGCTCCTACGAGCAGTACTTC; cdr3_aa: CASRGRGSYEQYF